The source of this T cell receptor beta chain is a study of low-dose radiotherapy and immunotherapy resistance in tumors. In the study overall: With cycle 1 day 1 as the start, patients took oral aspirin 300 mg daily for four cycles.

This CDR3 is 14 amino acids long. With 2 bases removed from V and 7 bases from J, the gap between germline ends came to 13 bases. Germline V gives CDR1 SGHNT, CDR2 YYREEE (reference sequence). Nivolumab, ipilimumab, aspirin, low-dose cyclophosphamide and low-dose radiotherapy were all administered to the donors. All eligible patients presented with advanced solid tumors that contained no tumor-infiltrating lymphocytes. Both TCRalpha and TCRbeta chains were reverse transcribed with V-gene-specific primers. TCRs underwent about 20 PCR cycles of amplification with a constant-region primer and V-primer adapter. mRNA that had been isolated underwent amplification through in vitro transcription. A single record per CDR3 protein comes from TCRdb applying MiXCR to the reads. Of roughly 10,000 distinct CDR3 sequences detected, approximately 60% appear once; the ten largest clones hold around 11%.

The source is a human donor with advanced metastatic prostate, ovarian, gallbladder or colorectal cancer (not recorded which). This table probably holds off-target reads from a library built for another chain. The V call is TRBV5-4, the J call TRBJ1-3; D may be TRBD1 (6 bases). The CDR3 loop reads CASSFSGGRNTIYF. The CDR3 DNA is TGTGCCAGCAGCTTTTCTGGGGGCCGGAACACCATATATTTT.